This TCR beta chain stems from a study of blood T cell repertoires in COVID-19. Across the study: Collection of acute and convalescent COVID-19 samples took place in the United States, Italy and Spain. From T cells, B-cell-depleted T cells, or PBMCs came the material, which was cDNA or gDNA.

Original processing notes: It was from reference gene primer amplification that nucleated cell counts were estimated. Some clones are missing from TCRdb's copy, which holds only in-frame ones; the method was immunoSEQ multiplex PCR. From that table come the V and J calls and clone size; the DNA was used to work out D and trimming. The sample consists of 99,000 or so clones, roughly 80% of them appearing once. The V end was cut by 6 bases, the J end by 3 bases, with 16 bases between. The CDR3 totals 14 residues. The germline V gene encodes CDR1 SGDLS and CDR2 YYNGEE. The source of this sequence is a man in his 60s with acute or convalescent COVID-19. Material: peripheral blood. V usage is TRBV9 and J usage is TRBJ2-7; possibly TRBD1 for D (5 bases). The CDR3 loop reads CASNYQGDFYEQYF. The CDR3 region has the DNA TGTGCCAGCAATTATCAGGGTGACTTCTACGAGCAGTACTTC. Full variable domain (remainder filled in from reference TRBV9 and TRBJ2-7): DSGVTQTPKHLITATGQRVTLRCSPRSGDLSVYWYQQSLDQGLQFLIQYYNGEERAKGNILERFSAQQFPDLHSELNLSSLELGDSALYFCASNYQGDFYEQYFGPGTRLTVT.